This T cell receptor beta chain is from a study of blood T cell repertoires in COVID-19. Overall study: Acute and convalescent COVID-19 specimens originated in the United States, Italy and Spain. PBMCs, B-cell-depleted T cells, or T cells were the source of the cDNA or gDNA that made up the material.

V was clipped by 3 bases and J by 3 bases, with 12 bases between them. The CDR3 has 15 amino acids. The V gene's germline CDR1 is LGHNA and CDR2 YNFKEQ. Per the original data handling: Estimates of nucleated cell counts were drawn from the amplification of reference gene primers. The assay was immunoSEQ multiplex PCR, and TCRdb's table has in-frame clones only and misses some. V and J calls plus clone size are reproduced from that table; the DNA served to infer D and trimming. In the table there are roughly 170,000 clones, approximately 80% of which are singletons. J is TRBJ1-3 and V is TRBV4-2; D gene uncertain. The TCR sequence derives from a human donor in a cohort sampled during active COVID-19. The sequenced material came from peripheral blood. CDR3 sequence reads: CASSHPVGVGNTIYF. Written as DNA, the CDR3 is TGTGCCAGCAGCCACCCAGTCGGGGTTGGAAACACCATATATTTT.